The present T cell receptor (beta chain) was sequenced within a study of blood T cell repertoires in COVID-19. The wider study: The samples span acute and convalescent COVID-19 from the United States, Italy and Spain. T cells, B-cell-depleted T cells, or PBMCs provided the cDNA or gDNA that served as material.

Under the authors' procedure: Cell counts per sample came from amplifying reference gene primers. Clones were sequenced by immunoSEQ multiplex PCR, and TCRdb holds only the in-frame ones, with some missing. The V and J calls and clone size are taken from that table; D and trimming were inferred from the DNA. Here the sample spans about 430,000 clones, 80% to 90% being singletons. V dropped 2 bases and J dropped 3; count of bases not matched to a gene: 3. The CDR3 has 15 residues. Germline V gene lookup returns CDR1 LGHDT and CDR2 YNNKEL (reference sequence). Across under 25 US areas, participants ranged in age from about 18 to 90 years.

The receptor's source is a young man who had recovered from COVID-19. Sequencing input: PBMCs or T cells enriched from blood (not recorded which). This chain connects TRBV3-1 (or the pseudogene TRBV3-2) to TRBJ1-4; 7 nucleotides align to TRBD1. The CDR3 region is CASSQLRGPNEKLFF. In DNA form, the CDR3 reads TGTGCCAGCAGCCAACTTAGGGGGCCTAATGAAAAACTGTTTTTT.